This T cell receptor beta chain came from a study of blood T cell repertoires in COVID-19. Study-level background: Sample material is recorded as cDNA or gDNA derived from T cells, B-cell-depleted T cells, or PBMCs.

CDR3 length: 15 residues. V was cut by 5 bases and J by 4 bases, with 17 bases left in between. Germline CDR1 and CDR2: MDHEN and SYDVKM. This clone came up once. In the original workflow: Scientists estimated how many nucleated cells there were by amplifying reference gene primers. Assay used: immunoSEQ multiplex PCR; TCRdb lists only in-frame clones, some missing. Clone size and the V and J calls come from that table; the DNA yielded D and trimming. This sample has about 110,000 clones, with approximately 80% found just once. This chain joins TRBV28 and TRBJ2-5; D might be TRBD1 (6 bases). The TCR originated in a woman older than 75 with active or convalescent COVID-19. The source material was peripheral blood. This CDR3 is CASSPPRTEGETQYF. CDR3 sequence (DNA): TGTGCCAGCAGTCCGCCCCGGACAGAGGGAGAGACCCAGTACTTC.